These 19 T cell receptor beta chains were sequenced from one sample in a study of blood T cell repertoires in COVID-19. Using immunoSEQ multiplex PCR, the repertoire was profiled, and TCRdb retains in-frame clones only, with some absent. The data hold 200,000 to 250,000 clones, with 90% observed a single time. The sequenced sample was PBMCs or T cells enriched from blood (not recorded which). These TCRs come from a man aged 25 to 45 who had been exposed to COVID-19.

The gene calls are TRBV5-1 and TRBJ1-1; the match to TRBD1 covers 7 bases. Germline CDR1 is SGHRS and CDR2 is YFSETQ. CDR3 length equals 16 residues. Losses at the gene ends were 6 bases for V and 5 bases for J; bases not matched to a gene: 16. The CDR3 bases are TGCGCCAGCAAGCTTGTGAAGGGGGCCCCGGGGACTGAAGCTTTCTTT. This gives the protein CASKLVKGAPGTEAFF. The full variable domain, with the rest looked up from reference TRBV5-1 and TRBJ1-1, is KAGVTQTPRYLIKTRGQQVTLSCSPISGHRSVSWYQQTPGQGLQFLFEYFSETQRNKGNFPGRFSGRQFSNSRSEMNVSTLELGDSALYLCASKLVKGAPGTEAFFGQGTRLTVV.

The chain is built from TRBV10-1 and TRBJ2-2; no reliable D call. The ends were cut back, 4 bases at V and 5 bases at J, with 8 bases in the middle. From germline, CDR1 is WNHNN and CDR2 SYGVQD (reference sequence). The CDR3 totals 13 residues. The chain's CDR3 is CASSGAPTGELFF. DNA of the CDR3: TGCGCCAGCAGTGGGGCGCCTACCGGGGAGCTGTTTTTT.

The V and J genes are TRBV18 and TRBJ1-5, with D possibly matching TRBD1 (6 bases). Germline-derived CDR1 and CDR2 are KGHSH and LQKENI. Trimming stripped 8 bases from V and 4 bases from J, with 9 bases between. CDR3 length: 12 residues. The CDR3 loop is CASGGANQPQHF. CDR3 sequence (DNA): TGTGCCAGCGGGGGGGCTAATCAGCCCCAGCATTTT.

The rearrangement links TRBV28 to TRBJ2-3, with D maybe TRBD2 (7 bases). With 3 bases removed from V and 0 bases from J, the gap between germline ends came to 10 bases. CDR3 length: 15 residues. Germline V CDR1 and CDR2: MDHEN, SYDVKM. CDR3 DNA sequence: TGTGCCAGCAGTTTGGGGGGGGCTAGCACAGATACGCAGTATTTT. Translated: CASSLGGASTDTQYF.

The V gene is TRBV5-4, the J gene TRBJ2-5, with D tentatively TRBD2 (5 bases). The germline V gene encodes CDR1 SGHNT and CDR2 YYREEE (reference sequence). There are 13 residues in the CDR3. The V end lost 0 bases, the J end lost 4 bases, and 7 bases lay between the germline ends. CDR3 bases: TGTGCCAGCAGCTTGGCGGGGAGAGAGACCCAGTACTTC. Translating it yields CASSLAGRETQYF.

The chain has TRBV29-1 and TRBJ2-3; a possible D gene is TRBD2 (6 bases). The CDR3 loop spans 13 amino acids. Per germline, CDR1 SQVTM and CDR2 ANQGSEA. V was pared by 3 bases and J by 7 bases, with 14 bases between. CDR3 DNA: TGCAGCGTTGAGAATCCGGGACTTCATACGCAGTATTTT. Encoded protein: CSVENPGLHTQYF.

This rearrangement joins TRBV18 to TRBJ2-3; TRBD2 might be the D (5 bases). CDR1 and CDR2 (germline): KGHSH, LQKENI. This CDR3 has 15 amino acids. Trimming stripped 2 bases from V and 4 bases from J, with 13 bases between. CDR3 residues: CASSPTGNGADTQYF. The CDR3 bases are TGTGCCAGCTCACCAACGGGGAATGGGGCAGATACGCAGTATTTT.

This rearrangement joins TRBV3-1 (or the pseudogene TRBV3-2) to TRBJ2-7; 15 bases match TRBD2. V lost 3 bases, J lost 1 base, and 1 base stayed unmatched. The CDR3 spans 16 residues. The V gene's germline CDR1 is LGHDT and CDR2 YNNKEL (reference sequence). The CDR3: CASSHGTSGGSYEQYF. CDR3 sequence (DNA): TGTGCCAGCAGCCACGGGACTAGCGGGGGGTCCTACGAGCAGTACTTC.

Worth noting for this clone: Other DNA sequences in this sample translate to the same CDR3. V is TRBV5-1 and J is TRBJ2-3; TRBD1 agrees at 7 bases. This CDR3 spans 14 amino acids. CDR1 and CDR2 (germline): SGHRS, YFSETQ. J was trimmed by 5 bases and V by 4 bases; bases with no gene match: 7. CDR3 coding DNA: TGCGCCAGCAGCGAGGGACAGCGCGAAGATACGCAGTATTTT. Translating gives CASSEGQREDTQYF.

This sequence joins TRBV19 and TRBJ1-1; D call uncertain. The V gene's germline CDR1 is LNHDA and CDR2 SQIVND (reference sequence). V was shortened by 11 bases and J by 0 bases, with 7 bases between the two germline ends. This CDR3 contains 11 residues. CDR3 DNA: TGTGCCGTTAAGCTGAACACTGAAGCTTTCTTT. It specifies CAVKLNTEAFF.

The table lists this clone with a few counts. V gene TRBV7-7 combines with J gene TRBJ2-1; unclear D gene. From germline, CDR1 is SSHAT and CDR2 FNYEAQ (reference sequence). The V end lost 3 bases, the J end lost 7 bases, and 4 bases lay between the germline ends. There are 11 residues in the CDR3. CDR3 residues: CASSFSNEQFF. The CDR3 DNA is TGTGCCAGCAGCTTTTCAAATGAGCAGTTCTTC.

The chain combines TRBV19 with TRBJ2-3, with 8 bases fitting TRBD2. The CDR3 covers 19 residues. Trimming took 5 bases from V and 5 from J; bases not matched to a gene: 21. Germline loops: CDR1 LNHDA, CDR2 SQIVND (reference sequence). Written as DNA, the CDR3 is TGTGCCAGTAGTGACCCCGCTAGCGGGTTCCCCCGGTACGGAGATACGCAGTATTTT. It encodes CASSDPASGFPRYGDTQYF.

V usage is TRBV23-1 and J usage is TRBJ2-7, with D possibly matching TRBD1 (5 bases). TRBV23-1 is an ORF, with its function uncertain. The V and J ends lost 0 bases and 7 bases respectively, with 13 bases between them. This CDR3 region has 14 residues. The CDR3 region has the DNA TGCGCCAGCAGTCAATCAGACAGCGTTAAAGAGCAGTACTTC. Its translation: CASSQSDSVKEQYF.

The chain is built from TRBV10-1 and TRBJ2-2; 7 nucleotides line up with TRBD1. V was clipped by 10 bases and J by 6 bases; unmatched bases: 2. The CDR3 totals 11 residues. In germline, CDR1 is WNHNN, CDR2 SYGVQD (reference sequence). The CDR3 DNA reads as TGCGCCACCCAGGGGGCCGGGGAGCTGTTTTTT. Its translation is CATQGAGELFF.

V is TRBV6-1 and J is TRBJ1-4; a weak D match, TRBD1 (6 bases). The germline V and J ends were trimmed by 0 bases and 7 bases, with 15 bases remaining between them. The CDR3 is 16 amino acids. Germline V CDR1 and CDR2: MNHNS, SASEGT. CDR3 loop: CASSEAPGGGGEKLFF. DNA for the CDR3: TGTGCCAGCAGTGAAGCGCCGGGGGGCGGAGGTGAAAAACTGTTTTTT.

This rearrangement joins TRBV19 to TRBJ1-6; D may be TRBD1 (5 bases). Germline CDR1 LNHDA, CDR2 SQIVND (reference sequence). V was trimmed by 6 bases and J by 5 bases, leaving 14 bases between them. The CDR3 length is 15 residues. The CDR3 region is CASRTQGSDNSPLHF. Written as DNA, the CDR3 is TGTGCCAGTAGGACCCAGGGAAGTGATAATTCACCCCTCCACTTT.

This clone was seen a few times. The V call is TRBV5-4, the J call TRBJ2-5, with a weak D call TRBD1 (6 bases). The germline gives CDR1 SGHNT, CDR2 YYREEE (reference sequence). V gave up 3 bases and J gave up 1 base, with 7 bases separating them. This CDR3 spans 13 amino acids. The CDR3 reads CASSSGAQETQYF. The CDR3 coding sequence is TGTGCCAGCAGCTCAGGGGCCCAAGAGACCCAGTACTTC.

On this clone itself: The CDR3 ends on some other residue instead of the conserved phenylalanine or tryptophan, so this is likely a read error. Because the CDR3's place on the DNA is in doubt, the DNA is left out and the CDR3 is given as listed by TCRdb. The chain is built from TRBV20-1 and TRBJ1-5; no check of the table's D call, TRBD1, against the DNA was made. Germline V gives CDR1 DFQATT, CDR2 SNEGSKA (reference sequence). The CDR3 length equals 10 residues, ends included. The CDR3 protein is CSASRPTGEI.

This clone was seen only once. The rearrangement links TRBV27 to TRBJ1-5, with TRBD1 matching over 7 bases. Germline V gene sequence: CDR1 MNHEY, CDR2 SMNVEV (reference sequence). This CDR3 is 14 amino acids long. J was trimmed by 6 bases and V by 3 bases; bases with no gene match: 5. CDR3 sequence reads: CASSLEGGGQPQHF. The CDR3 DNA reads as TGTGCCAGCAGTTTGGAAGGGGGCGGTCAGCCCCAGCATTTT.